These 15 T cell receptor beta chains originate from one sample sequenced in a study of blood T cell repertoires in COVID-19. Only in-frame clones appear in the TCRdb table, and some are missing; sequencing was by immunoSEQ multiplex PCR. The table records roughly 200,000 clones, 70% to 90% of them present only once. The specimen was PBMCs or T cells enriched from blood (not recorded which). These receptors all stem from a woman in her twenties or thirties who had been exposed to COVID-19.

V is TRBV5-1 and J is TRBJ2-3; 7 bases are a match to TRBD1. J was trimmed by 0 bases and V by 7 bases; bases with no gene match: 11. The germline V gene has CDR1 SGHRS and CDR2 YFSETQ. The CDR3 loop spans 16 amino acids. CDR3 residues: CASRLGPGGSTDTQYF. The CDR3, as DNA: TGCGCCAGCCGGCTGGGGCCAGGGGGTAGCACAGATACGCAGTATTTT.

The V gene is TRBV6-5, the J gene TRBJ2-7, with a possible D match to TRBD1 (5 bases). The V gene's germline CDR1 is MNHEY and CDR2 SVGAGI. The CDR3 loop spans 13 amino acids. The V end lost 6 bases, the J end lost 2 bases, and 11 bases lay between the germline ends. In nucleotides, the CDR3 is TGTGCCAGCAGCAGGGATCCCCCCTACGAGCAGTACTTC. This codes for CASSRDPPYEQYF.

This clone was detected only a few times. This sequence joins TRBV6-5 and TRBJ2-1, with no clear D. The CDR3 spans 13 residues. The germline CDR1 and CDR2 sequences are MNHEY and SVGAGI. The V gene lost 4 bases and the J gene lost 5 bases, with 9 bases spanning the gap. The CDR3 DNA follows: TGTGCCAGCAGTTTCGAAACTGACAATGAGCAGTTCTTC. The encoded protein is CASSFETDNEQFF.

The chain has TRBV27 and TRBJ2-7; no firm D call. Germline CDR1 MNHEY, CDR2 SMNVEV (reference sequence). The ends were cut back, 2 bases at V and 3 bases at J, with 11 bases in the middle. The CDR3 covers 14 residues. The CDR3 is CASSLKWAGYEQYF. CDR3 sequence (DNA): TGTGCCAGCAGTTTAAAGTGGGCCGGCTACGAGCAGTACTTC.

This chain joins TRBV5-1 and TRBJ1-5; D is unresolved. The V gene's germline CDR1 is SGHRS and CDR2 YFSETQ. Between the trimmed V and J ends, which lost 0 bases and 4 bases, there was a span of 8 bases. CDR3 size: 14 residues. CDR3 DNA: TGCGCCAGCAGCTTGGGAGGCGAGAATCAGCCCCAGCATTTT. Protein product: CASSLGGENQPQHF.

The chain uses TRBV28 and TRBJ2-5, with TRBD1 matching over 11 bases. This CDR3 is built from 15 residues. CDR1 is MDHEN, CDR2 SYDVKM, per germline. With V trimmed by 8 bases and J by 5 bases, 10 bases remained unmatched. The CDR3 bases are TGTGCCAGCCTGAGGGACAGGGGGGATGGGGAGACCCAGTACTTC. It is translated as CASLRDRGDGETQYF.

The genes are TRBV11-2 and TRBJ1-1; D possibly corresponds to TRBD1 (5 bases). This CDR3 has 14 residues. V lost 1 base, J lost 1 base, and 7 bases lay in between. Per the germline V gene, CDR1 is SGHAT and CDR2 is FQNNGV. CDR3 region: CASSLGTRNTEAFF. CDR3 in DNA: TGTGCCAGCAGCTTAGGGACAAGGAACACTGAAGCTTTCTTT.

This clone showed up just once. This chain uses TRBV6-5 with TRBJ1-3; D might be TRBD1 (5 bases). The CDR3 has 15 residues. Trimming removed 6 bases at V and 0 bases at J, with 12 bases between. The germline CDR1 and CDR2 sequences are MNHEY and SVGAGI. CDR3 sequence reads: CASRAGRDSGNTIYF. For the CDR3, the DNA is TGTGCCAGCAGGGCGGGACGGGACTCTGGAAACACCATATATTTT.

This CDR3 is CASSGTGGDQPQHF. For the CDR3, the DNA is TGTGCCAGTAGTGGGACAGGGGGCGATCAGCCCCAGCATTTT. The V gene is TRBV19, the J gene TRBJ1-5; 12 bases agree with TRBD1. This CDR3 spans 14 amino acids. With V trimmed by 5 bases and J by 5 bases, 1 base remained unmatched. Germline V gene lookup returns CDR1 LNHDA and CDR2 SQIVND (reference sequence).

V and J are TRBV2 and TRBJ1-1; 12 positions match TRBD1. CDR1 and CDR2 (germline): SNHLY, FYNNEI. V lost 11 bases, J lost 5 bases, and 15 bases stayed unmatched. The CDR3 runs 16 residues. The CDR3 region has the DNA TGTGCCGGATCGGGACAGGGGGCTATATGGGGGACTGAAGCTTTCTTT. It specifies CAGSGQGAIWGTEAFF.

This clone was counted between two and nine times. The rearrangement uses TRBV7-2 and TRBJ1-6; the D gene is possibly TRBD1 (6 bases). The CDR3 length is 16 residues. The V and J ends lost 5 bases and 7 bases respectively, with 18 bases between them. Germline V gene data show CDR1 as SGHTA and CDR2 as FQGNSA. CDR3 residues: CASSPRGGGLNSPLHF. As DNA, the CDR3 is TGTGCCAGCAGCCCCCGGGGAGGGGGGTTGAATTCACCCCTCCACTTT.

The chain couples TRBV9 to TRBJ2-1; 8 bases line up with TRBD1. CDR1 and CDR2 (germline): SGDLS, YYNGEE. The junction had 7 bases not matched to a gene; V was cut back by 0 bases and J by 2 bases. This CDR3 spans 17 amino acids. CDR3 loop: CASSVGGQGWAYNEQFF. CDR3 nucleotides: TGTGCCAGCAGCGTAGGTGGACAGGGTTGGGCCTACAATGAGCAGTTCTTC.

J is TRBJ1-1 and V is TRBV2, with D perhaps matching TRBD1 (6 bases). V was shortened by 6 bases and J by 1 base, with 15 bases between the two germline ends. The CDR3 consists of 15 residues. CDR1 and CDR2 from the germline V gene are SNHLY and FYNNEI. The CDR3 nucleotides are TGTGCCAGCAGGCCTAATGGGGGGGCGAACACTGAAGCTTTCTTT. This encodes CASRPNGGANTEAFF.

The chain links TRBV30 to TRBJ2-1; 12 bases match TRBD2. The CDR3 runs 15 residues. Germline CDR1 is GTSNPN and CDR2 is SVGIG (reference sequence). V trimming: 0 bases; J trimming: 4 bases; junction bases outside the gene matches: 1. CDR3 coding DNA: TGTGCCTGGAGTGTAGGGACTAGCGGGTACAATGAGCAGTTCTTC. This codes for CAWSVGTSGYNEQFF.

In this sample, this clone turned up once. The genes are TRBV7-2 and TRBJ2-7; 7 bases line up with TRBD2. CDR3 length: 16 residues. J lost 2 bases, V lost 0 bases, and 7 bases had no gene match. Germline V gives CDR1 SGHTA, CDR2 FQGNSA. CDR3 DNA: TGTGCCAGCAGCTTAGCGAGCGGGACTACTACCTACGAGCAGTACTTC. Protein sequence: CASSLASGTTTYEQYF.